These 10 T cell receptor beta chains came from one sample sequenced in a study of molecular identifiers for immune sequencing clone quantification. A single record per CDR3 protein comes from TCRdb applying MiXCR to the PCR reads. Of tens of thousands of distinct CDR3 sequences listed, approximately 25% are singletons. The sample taken for sequencing was naive CD8+ T cells from blood, with Jurkat cell RNA spiked in. Sample subset: FACS-sorted CD8+CD4-CCR7+CD45RA+ naive T cells. These receptors were taken from a human donor in good health. Some libraries in this study had Jurkat cell RNA spiked in.

Concerning this clonotype itself: A much larger clone sits a single nucleotide away, making a read error possible. CDR3 in amino acids: CSAIGLAENTEELFF. The CDR3 DNA reads TGCAGTGCTATAGGTCTAGCCGAGAACACCGAGGAGCTGTTTTTT. V gene TRBV20-1 combines with J gene TRBJ2-2; D possibly corresponds to TRBD2 (5 bases). Germline CDR1 is DFQATT and CDR2 is SNEGSKA (reference sequence). This CDR3 has 15 residues.

This sequence joins TRBV9 and TRBJ2-7; maybe TRBD2 (5 bases). V was trimmed by 3 bases and J by 7 bases, leaving 17 bases between them. Germline lookup yields CDR1 SGDLS and CDR2 YYNGEE. This CDR3 region has 14 residues. CDR3 nucleotides: TGTGCCAGCAGCGCCGGGAACAGCGTGGAGGAGCAGTACTTC. Translated, it gives CASSAGNSVEEQYF.

This clonotype showed up just a few times. This may be a read error, as it is one base from a much larger clone. The rearrangement joins TRBV2 to TRBJ2-3, with D possibly being TRBD1 (5 bases). This CDR3 is built from 14 residues. The V end lost 7 bases, the J end lost 4 bases, and 15 bases lay between the germline ends. The germline V gene has CDR1 SNHLY and CDR2 FYNNEI. The CDR3 is CASKGHNPPDTQYF. DNA for the CDR3: TGTGCCAGCAAGGGGCATAACCCCCCAGATACGCAGTATTTT.

This clonotype was counted many times. The rearrangement uses TRBV5-6 and TRBJ2-5, with D unresolved. This CDR3 spans 15 amino acids. V was shortened by 0 bases and J by 1 base, with 10 bases between the two germline ends. Germline V gene lookup returns CDR1 SGHDT and CDR2 YYEEEE. CDR3 nucleotide sequence: TGTGCCAGCAGCTTGGCGTTTACAGCCCAAGAGACCCAGTACTTC. Its protein is CASSLAFTAQETQYF.

This clonotype was seen ten or more times. The CDR3 reads CASSLASFVTDTQYF. The CDR3 coding sequence is TGTGCCAGCAGCTTAGCCAGCTTTGTCACAGATACGCAGTATTTT. This chain joins TRBV7-9 and TRBJ2-3; D is ambiguous. Germline lookup yields CDR1 SEHNR and CDR2 FQNEAQ (reference sequence). The CDR3 is 15 amino acids. V was shortened by 0 bases and J by 2 bases, with 9 bases between the two germline ends.

Note on this clonotype: Given a much more abundant clone one base away, this may be a read error. The chain links TRBV18 to TRBJ1-2; no clear D gene. CDR1 KGHSH and CDR2 LQKENI come from the germline V gene. The CDR3 has 11 residues. Here the CDR3 reads CATSISTGYTF. The CDR3 nucleotides are TGTGCCACCTCAATTTCCACTGGCTACACCTTC. Combining the CDR3 with reference TRBV18 and TRBJ1-2 gives the whole variable domain NAGVMQNPRHLVRRRGQEARLRCSPMKGHSHVYWYRQLPEEGLKFMVYLQKENIIDESGMPKERFSAEFPKEGPSILRIQQVVRGDSAAYFCATSISTGYTFGSGTRLTVV.

J is TRBJ2-7 and V is TRBV28; 7 bases align to TRBD1. Unmatched junction bases numbered 7, after V lost 2 bases and J lost 9 bases. Per the germline V gene, CDR1 is MDHEN and CDR2 is SYDVKM. The CDR3 has 13 residues. DNA of the CDR3: TGTGCCAGCAGTTTAAGACAGGGCGACGGGCAGTACTTC. Protein: CASSLRQGDGQYF.

In regard to this clonotype: A clone one base away is much larger, so this may be a read error. The chain is built from TRBV9 and TRBJ1-1; no definite D call. This CDR3 is built from 14 residues. Germline lookup yields CDR1 SGDLS and CDR2 YYNGEE. The CDR3 sequence is CASGVDRANTEAFF. The CDR3 DNA is TGTGCCAGCGGCGTAGACCGGGCGAACACTGAAGCTTTCTTT.

The chain has TRBV5-4 and TRBJ2-3, with 8 bases fitting TRBD2. Germline lookup yields CDR1 SGHNT and CDR2 YYREEE (reference sequence). V shed 0 bases and J 4 bases; nucleotides not matched to a gene: 4. The CDR3 extends over 15 amino acids. The CDR3 nucleotides read TGTGCCAGCAGCTTGGTAGCGGGGTCCTCAGATACGCAGTATTTT. It translates to CASSLVAGSSDTQYF. Supplemented by reference TRBV5-4 and TRBJ2-3, the full variable domain reads ETGVTQSPTHLIKTRGQQVTLRCSSQSGHNTVSWYQQALGQGPQFIFQYYREEENGRGNFPPRFSGLQFPNYSSELNVNALELDDSALYLCASSLVAGSSDTQYFGPGTRLTVL.

The V call is TRBV11-2, the J call TRBJ1-2; TRBD1 might be the D (5 bases). Germline CDR1 SGHAT, CDR2 FQNNGV. The CDR3 is made up of 16 amino acids. The V gene lost 1 base and the J gene lost 3 bases, with 15 bases spanning the gap. In DNA form, the CDR3 reads TGTGCCAGCAGCTTAGCAGGGACCCACAGAGACTATGGCTACACCTTC. Amino acids: CASSLAGTHRDYGYTF. Based on the CDR3 plus reference TRBV11-2 and TRBJ1-2, the full variable domain is EAGVAQSPRYKIIEKRQSVAFWCNPISGHATLYWYQQILGQGPKLLIQFQNNGVVDDSQLPKDRFSAERLKGVDSTLKIQPAKLEDSAVYLCASSLAGTHRDYGYTFGSGTRLTVV.